These 21 T cell receptor beta chains share one sample of origin, sequenced in a study of T cells in Graves' hyperthyroidism and ophthalmopathy. Using RNA transcripts as the source, TCR beta CDR3 regions were amplified. Primed by the HTBI set, a first-round RT-PCR was run on the TCR CDR3. From the multiplex PCR reads, TCRdb called clonotypes with MiXCR, one entry per CDR3 protein. The sample has some 570,000 distinct CDR3 sequences, approximately 14% seen once; the top ten hold roughly 7.1%. Material: blood. The receptors shown here come from a woman aged 18 to 35 with Graves' ophthalmopathy.

In this sample, this clonotype turned up many times. The chain combines TRBV2 with TRBJ1-1; D gene ambiguous. The ends were cut back, 8 bases at V and 2 bases at J, with 12 bases in the middle. Germline V gene sequence: CDR1 SNHLY, CDR2 FYNNEI. The CDR3 is 13 amino acids. The DNA of the CDR3 is TGTGCCAGCTCATTGGTTATCAACACTGAAGCTTTCTTT. Translating it yields CASSLVINTEAFF. The whole variable domain, remainder taken from reference TRBV2 and TRBJ1-1, is EPEVTQTPSHQVTQMGQEVILRCVPISNHLYFYWYRQILGQKVEFLVSFYNNEISEKSEIFDDQFSVERPDGSNFTLKIRSTKLEDSAMYFCASSLVINTEAFFGQGTRLTVV.

Many counts were recorded for this clonotype. The chain employs TRBV11-3 and TRBJ2-1, with 7 bases that match TRBD1. The germline V gene has CDR1 SGHNT and CDR2 YENEEA. CDR3 length equals 15 residues. The V segment lost 3 bases and the J segment 8 bases; nucleotides outside the gene matches: 10. Here the CDR3 DNA reads TGTGCCAGCAGCTTTGGGGACAGAGCCCTCCATGAGCAGTTCTTC. Encoded protein: CASSFGDRALHEQFF.

This clonotype was seen repeatedly, ten times or more. This chain joins TRBV11-2 and TRBJ2-1; D not certain. V was pared by 2 bases and J by 7 bases, with 15 bases between. CDR1 is SGHAT and CDR2 is FQNNGV in the germline V gene. The CDR3 extends over 15 amino acids. CDR3 nucleotide sequence: TGTGCCAGCAGCTTATTTTTAGGGCAGTGGAATGAGCAGTTCTTC. Its translation: CASSLFLGQWNEQFF.

This clonotype occurred a few times. Lacking the conserved final phenylalanine or tryptophan, this CDR3 likely reflects a read error. V and J are TRBV28 and TRBJ2-3, with D uncertain. Germline CDR1 MDHEN, CDR2 SYDVKM. There are 15 residues in the CDR3. V lost 2 bases and J 2 bases, leaving 11 bases between the germline ends. The CDR3 region is CASSLQLTPTDTQYS. The CDR3 DNA follows: TGTGCCAGCAGTTTACAACTAACACCCACAGATACGCAGTATTCT.

This clonotype was seen a single time. A much larger clonotype is one base distant, so this may be a read error. V is TRBV10-3 and J is TRBJ2-1, with D possibly matching TRBD1 (6 bases). V was clipped by 0 bases and J by 2 bases, with 14 bases between them. The CDR3 is made up of 17 amino acids. Germline-derived CDR1 and CDR2 are ENHRY and SYGVKD. The CDR3 loop is CAISESREQGPYNEQFF. The CDR3 region has the DNA TGTGCCATCAGTGAGTCGAGGGAACAGGGCCCCTACAATGAGCAGTTCTTC.

The V gene is TRBV12-3 or TRBV12-4, the J gene TRBJ1-6; the match to TRBD1 covers 7 bases. V lost 8 bases, J lost 7 bases, and 5 bases stayed unmatched. CDR3 length equals 13 residues. This CDR3 reads CASRTGENSPLHF. The CDR3 DNA reads as TGTGCCAGCCGGACAGGCGAGAATTCACCCCTCCACTTT.

The table lists this clonotype with many counts. The chain carries TRBV15 and TRBJ1-1; unclear D gene. V was shortened by 2 bases and J by 1 base, with 8 bases between the two germline ends. The CDR3 extends over 14 amino acids. CDR1 and CDR2 from the germline V gene are LNHNV and YYDKDF (reference sequence). The CDR3: CATSRRRTNTEAFF. The CDR3 DNA follows: TGTGCCACCAGCAGAAGACGGACGAACACTGAAGCTTTCTTT.

The chain has TRBV10-2 and TRBJ2-5; D unclear. CDR1 WSHSY and CDR2 SAAADI come from the germline V gene. The CDR3 has 13 residues. Trimming removed 3 bases from V and 5 bases from J, with 10 bases in between. In nucleotides, the CDR3 is TGCGCCAGCAGTGAACGTGACGCGGAGACCCAGTACTTC. It translates to CASSERDAETQYF.

Many counts were recorded for this clonotype. V usage is TRBV12-3 or TRBV12-4 and J usage is TRBJ2-7, with TRBD1 matching 9 bases. J lost 2 bases, V lost 2 bases, and 4 bases had no gene match. The CDR3 length is 15 residues. This CDR3 reads CASSLRTGAPYEQYF. In nucleotides, the CDR3 is TGTGCCAGCAGTTTAAGGACAGGGGCCCCCTACGAGCAGTACTTC.

This clonotype was seen ten or more times. The chain has TRBV11-2 and TRBJ2-1; 13 bases match TRBD2. Germline V CDR1 and CDR2: SGHAT, FQNNGV. The CDR3 covers 15 residues. Trimming took 7 bases from V and 8 from J; bases not matched to a gene: 8. The CDR3 spells CASTPGLAGVYEQFF. The CDR3 bases are TGTGCCAGCACCCCCGGACTAGCGGGAGTTTATGAGCAGTTCTTC.

This clonotype has ten or more counts. The chain joins TRBV28 to TRBJ2-5; 7 bases fit TRBD1. With 7 bases clipped from V and 1 base from J, the junction kept 9 bases outside the gene matches. The CDR3 contains 15 residues. Germline lookup yields CDR1 MDHEN and CDR2 SYDVKM. CDR3 amino acids: CASKEWTGSQETQYF. CDR3 in DNA: TGTGCCAGCAAAGAATGGACAGGAAGCCAAGAGACCCAGTACTTC.

This clonotype was observed at least ten times. The chain joins TRBV27 to TRBJ2-3; 8 nucleotides agree with TRBD2. The CDR3 consists of 16 residues. Germline CDR1 reads MNHEY; CDR2 reads SMNVEV (reference sequence). J lost 3 bases, V lost 3 bases, and 8 bases had no gene match. The CDR3 DNA sequence: TGTGCCAGCAGTTTTGGCGGAGGACTAGCAACAGATACGCAGTATTTT. Protein sequence: CASSFGGGLATDTQYF.

This clonotype was seen just once. This rearrangement joins TRBV28 to TRBJ1-4; the match to TRBD1 covers 7 bases. V shed 8 bases and J 5 bases; nucleotides not matched to a gene: 11. Looked up from germline, CDR1 is MDHEN and CDR2 is SYDVKM. This CDR3 is 15 amino acids long. The CDR3: CASDKRDSLNEKLFF. The CDR3 DNA reads TGTGCCAGCGACAAAAGGGACAGTTTAAATGAAAAACTGTTTTTT.

This clonotype was found many times. The chain joins TRBV27 to TRBJ2-1, with 15 bases that match TRBD2. V dropped 3 bases and J dropped 4; count of bases not matched to a gene: 7. CDR3 size: 18 residues. The germline gives CDR1 MNHEY, CDR2 SMNVEV (reference sequence). The DNA of the CDR3 is TGTGCCAGCAGTTTGCCGGGACTAGCGGGAGGCTTGTACAATGAGCAGTTCTTC. Translating gives CASSLPGLAGGLYNEQFF.

This clonotype was observed many times. This rearrangement joins TRBV20-1 to TRBJ2-7, with a weak D call TRBD2 (5 bases). The CDR3 totals 14 residues. Germline-derived CDR1 and CDR2 are DFQATT and SNEGSKA (reference sequence). Trimming shortened V by 5 bases and J by 2 bases, and 16 bases separated the two germline ends. CDR3 sequence: CSALGHSGTYEQYF. The CDR3 region has the DNA TGCAGTGCTCTCGGCCACTCGGGAACCTACGAGCAGTACTTC.

On this clonotype: This sequence may be a read error, since a much larger clone differs from it by one base. This sequence joins TRBV28 and TRBJ1-2, with D possibly TRBD1 on 5 matching bases. Germline values: CDR1 MDHEN, CDR2 SYDVKM. The CDR3 has 14 residues. This CDR3 reads CASSLRGEDYGHTF. The CDR3 coding sequence is TGTGCCAGCAGTTTAAGGGGAGAGGACTATGGCCACACCTTC.

Ten or more counts support this clonotype. The chain employs TRBV12-3 or TRBV12-4 and TRBJ2-7, with 8 nucleotides matching TRBD1. There are 15 residues in the CDR3. J lost 2 bases, V lost 3 bases, and 6 bases had no gene match. CDR3 protein: CASSFDRGQAYEQYF. CDR3 bases: TGTGCCAGCAGTTTCGACCGGGGACAGGCCTACGAGCAGTACTTC.

This clonotype was detected many times. V and J are TRBV30 and TRBJ1-5; a weak D match, TRBD1 (5 bases). This CDR3 has 13 amino acids. Trimming cost V 2 bases and J 5 bases, with 10 bases left between them. Germline V gene sequence: CDR1 GTSNPN, CDR2 SVGIG (reference sequence). CDR3 amino acids: CAWSSGGYQPQHF. CDR3 DNA sequence: TGTGCCTGGAGTTCGGGGGGGTATCAGCCCCAGCATTTT.

This clonotype came up many times. V usage is TRBV11-1 and J usage is TRBJ2-5; D is ambiguous. In germline, CDR1 is SGHAT, CDR2 FQDESV (reference sequence). Trimming left V 0 bases short and J 5 bases short, with 7 bases between. The CDR3 runs to 13 residues. The CDR3 DNA follows: TGTGCCAGCAGCTTAGCGGACGGGGAGACCCAGTACTTC. Its protein product is CASSLADGETQYF.

In its sample, this clonotype was seen a few times. The V and J genes are TRBV6-1 and TRBJ2-7; 10 nucleotides agree with TRBD2. This CDR3 spans 15 amino acids. The germline CDR1 and CDR2 sequences are MNHNS and SASEGT. Trimming cost V 6 bases and J 3 bases; bases outside gene matches: 8. CDR3: CASRGSGRANYEQYF. Written as DNA, the CDR3 is TGTGCCAGCAGGGGGAGCGGGAGGGCCAACTACGAGCAGTACTTC.

J is TRBJ1-2 and V is TRBV12-3 or TRBV12-4, with 7 positions matching TRBD1. Unmatched junction bases numbered 11, after V lost 3 bases and J lost 4 bases. This CDR3 has 16 residues. For the CDR3, the DNA is TGTGCCAGCAGTTTCGACAGGGTCCCCACATTCTATGGCTACACCTTC. This codes for CASSFDRVPTFYGYTF.